This record covers a single TCR beta chain. What this receptor recognizes is not known. No base qualities exist here, and no much larger clone lies one base off it. Sequences MDHEN (CDR1) and SYDVKM (CDR2) are obtained from the germline V gene. Between the V and J ends, shortened by 7 bases and 3 bases respectively, the junction contains 18 bases. Measured from the cysteine to the phenylalanine, the CDR3 is 15 residues long. The sequence is cut down to CDR3 DNA, 45 bases in frame from base 1. The data are from a study (dated by TCRdb to the mid-2010s). Turning to the overall study: The research examined where HIV persistence comes from in people whose immune systems controlled HIV infection without treatment.

The library came from 5' RACE. Sequencing relied on an Illumina HiSeq 2000. Starting from the raw public reads, TCRdb applied fastp trimming at Q25, assembled clones with MiXCR and retained in-frame beta chains. CDR3 protein duplicates are merged, each entry listing the most common genes and DNA. In all, the sample holds 810 or so distinct CDR3 sequences, and roughly 9.8% of those were seen once. Clones ranked in the top ten supply roughly a quarter of the sample. Sequenced input: total memory T cells from blood PBMCs. The sample's cell subset or site, from its label and the paper: transitional memory CD4+ T cells. This clonotype was obtained from a male donor with HIV. The receptor chain draws on TRBV28 and TRBJ2-5; no D gene can be assigned with confidence. For the CDR3, the sequence is CASNFRSDPKETQYF. The sequenced DNA: TGTGCCAGCAATTTCCGGAGTGACCCTAAAGAGACCCAGTACTTC. The variable domain in full, with residues beyond the CDR3 obtained from the reference TRBV28 and TRBJ2-5 genes, is DVKVTQSSRYLVKRTGEKVFLECVQDMDHENMFWYRQDPGLGLRLIYFSYDVKMKEKGDIPEGYSVSREKKERFSLILESASTNQTSMYLCASNFRSDPKETQYFGPGTRLLVL.